This TCR beta chain was sequenced in a study of T cell repertoires in cytomegalovirus infection. TCRdb reprocessed the reads via MiXCR and lists one record per CDR3 protein. The sample includes roughly 200,000 distinct CDR3 sequences, nearly 9.5% of them seen just once. This clonotype was counted many times. J lost 10 bases, V lost 2 bases, and 7 bases had no gene match. The CDR3 spans 13 residues. Germline CDR1 reads SGHTA; CDR2 reads FQGNSA. The rearrangement links TRBV7-2 to TRBJ1-1; TRBD1 matches 7 bases. This sequence was found in a human donor in good health (CMV status not recorded). Some clones in this sample may be carry-over from other donors' samples. Material: PBMCs. This CDR3 is CASSLKRGRVAFF. CDR3 bases: TGTGCCAGCAGCTTAAAAAGGGGGCGAGTAGCTTTCTTT.